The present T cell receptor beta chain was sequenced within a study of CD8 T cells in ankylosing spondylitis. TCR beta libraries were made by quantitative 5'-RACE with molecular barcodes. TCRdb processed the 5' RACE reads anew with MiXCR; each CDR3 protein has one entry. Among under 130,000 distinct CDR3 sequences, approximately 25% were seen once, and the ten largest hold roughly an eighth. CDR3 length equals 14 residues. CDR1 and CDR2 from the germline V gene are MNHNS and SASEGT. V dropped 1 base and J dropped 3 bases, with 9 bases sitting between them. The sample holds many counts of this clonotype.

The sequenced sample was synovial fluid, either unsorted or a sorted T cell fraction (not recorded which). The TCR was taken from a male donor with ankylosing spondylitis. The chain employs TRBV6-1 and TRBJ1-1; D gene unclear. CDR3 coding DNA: TGTGCCAGCAGTGAAGGTATAGGCGACACTGAAGCTTTCTTT. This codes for CASSEGIGDTEAFF.